Shown below are 20 T cell receptor beta chains from a single sample sequenced in a study of T-cell reconstitution after alpha-beta-depleted transplantation in children. Preparation of the TCRbeta library used unique molecular identifiers. One entry per CDR3 protein, called by TCRdb with MiXCR from the PCR reads. The sample yields 750,000 to 950,000 distinct CDR3 sequences, approximately 15% seen once. The sample was PBMCs, mostly from graft donor cells, taken 360 days after TCRalphabeta/CD19-depleted stem cell transplant. All receptors derive from a male patient younger than 18 who had a stem cell transplant for acute lymphoblastic leukemia, so the T cells may come from the graft donor.

The rearrangement joins TRBV29-1 to TRBJ2-1; 14 bases are a match to TRBD2. The V gene's germline CDR1 is SQVTM and CDR2 ANQGSEA. The CDR3 totals 13 residues. The V segment lost 7 bases and the J segment 8 bases; nucleotides outside the gene matches: 4. For the CDR3, the DNA is TGCAGCGCCGGGACTAGCGGGAGTGATGAGCAGTTCTTC. Its translation: CSAGTSGSDEQFF.

DNA for the CDR3: TGTGCCAGCAGCCGGGACAGGGGGAGGACCCCTGAAGCTTTCTTT. Translation: CASSRDRGRTPEAFF. The chain uses TRBV12-3 or TRBV12-4 and TRBJ1-1, with 11 bases aligning to TRBD1. After removal of 6 bases from V and 6 bases from J, the junction contained 9 bases not matched to a gene. CDR3 length: 15 amino acids.

This clonotype was observed a few times. The chain recombines TRBV21-1 with TRBJ2-7; no check of the table's D call, TRBD1, against the DNA was made. TRBV21-1 has pseudogene status. This CDR3 comprises 18 residues. CDR3 sequence: CASSNNRGTGESSYEQYF. The CDR3 bases are TGTGCCAGCAGCAATAATAGGGGGACCGGGGAGAGCTCCTACGAGCAGTACTTC.

A remark on this clonotype: The junction shows a germline mismatch at one end, possibly a read error. This sequence joins TRBV7-2 and TRBJ2-7; no clear D gene. Per the germline V gene, CDR1 is SGHTA and CDR2 is FQGNSA. The CDR3 is 11 amino acids. CDR3 in amino acids: CAGSPHYEQYF. CDR3 DNA: TGTGCCGGCAGCCCCCACTACGAGCAGTACTTC.

This clonotype was seen many times. This chain connects TRBV28 to TRBJ2-7; 7 bases map to TRBD1. CDR3 size: 14 residues. V was clipped by 5 bases and J by 4 bases; unmatched bases: 8. Looked up from germline, CDR1 is MDHEN and CDR2 is SYDVKM. CDR3 sequence reads: CASSLPEDRYEQYF. CDR3 DNA: TGTGCCAGCAGTCTCCCCGAGGACAGGTACGAGCAGTACTTC.

This clonotype has more than one count but fewer than ten. CDR3 bases: TGTGCCAGCAGCGCCGCCCTTGGACAGCTCGGAAACACCATATATTTT. Amino acids: CASSAALGQLGNTIYF. This chain links TRBV9 with TRBJ1-3; D may be TRBD1 (6 bases). This CDR3 has 16 residues. Trimming removed 3 bases from V and 4 bases from J, with 17 bases in between. Germline loops: CDR1 SGDLS, CDR2 YYNGEE.

The gene calls are TRBV7-2 and TRBJ2-5, with D tentatively TRBD2 (5 bases). CDR3 length: 15 residues. Per the germline V gene, CDR1 is SGHTA and CDR2 is FQGNSA. Trimming left V 2 bases short and J 2 bases short, with 12 bases between. The CDR3 protein is CASSLSVGDQETQYF. CDR3 nucleotides: TGTGCCAGCAGCTTATCGGTGGGAGATCAAGAGACCCAGTACTTC.

This chain links TRBV15 with TRBJ2-7; 9 bases match TRBD1. Germline V gene data show CDR1 as LNHNV and CDR2 as YYDKDF (reference sequence). V gave up 4 bases and J gave up 1 base; unmatched junction bases: 2. The CDR3 covers 14 residues. The CDR3 here is CATSMTGGSYEQYF. In DNA, the CDR3 is TGTGCCACCAGCATGACAGGGGGTTCCTACGAGCAGTACTTC. The entire variable domain, with the rest obtained from reference TRBV15 and TRBJ2-7, is as follows: DAMVIQNPRYQVTQFGKPVTLSCSQTLNHNVMYWYQQKSSQAPKLLFHYYDKDFNNEADTPDNFQSRRPNTSFCFLDIRSPGLGDTAMYLCATSMTGGSYEQYFGPGTRLTVT.

The chain combines TRBV9 with TRBJ2-2; 10 bases map to TRBD2. Germline trimming cut 0 bases from V and 6 bases from J; bases unmatched to any gene: 8. The CDR3 has 17 residues. From germline, CDR1 is SGDLS and CDR2 YYNGEE. CDR3 sequence reads: CASSVEVLAGLAGELFF. The CDR3 DNA follows: TGTGCCAGCAGCGTAGAGGTACTAGCGGGATTAGCCGGGGAGCTGTTTTTT.

J is TRBJ1-1 and V is TRBV5-6; no clear D. Trimming removed 4 bases from V and 8 bases from J, with 12 bases in between. This CDR3 contains 12 residues. Per the germline V gene, CDR1 is SGHDT and CDR2 is YYEEEE. The CDR3 loop is CASSRTNGEAFF. The CDR3 DNA follows: TGTGCCAGCAGCCGTACGAACGGGGAAGCTTTCTTT. Combining the CDR3 with reference TRBV5-6 and TRBJ1-1 gives the whole variable domain DAGVTQSPTHLIKTRGQQVTLRCSPKSGHDTVSWYQQALGQGPQFIFQYYEEEERQRGNFPDRFSGHQFPNYSSELNVNALLLGDSALYLCASSRTNGEAFFGQGTRLTVV.

The CDR3 spells CASSSHRGPSTDTQYF. CDR3 DNA: TGTGCCAGCAGTTCCCATCGGGGGCCAAGCACAGATACGCAGTATTTT. The chain employs TRBV12-3 or TRBV12-4 and TRBJ2-3, with D perhaps assigned TRBD1 or TRBD2 (6 bases each). V was cut by 4 bases and J by 0 bases, with 14 bases left in between. The CDR3 loop spans 16 amino acids.

This clonotype was recorded a few times. V and J are TRBV6-5 and TRBJ2-3, with D unresolved. Trimming removed 0 bases from V and 0 bases from J, with 10 bases in between. Germline V gene sequence: CDR1 MNHEY, CDR2 SVGAGI. CDR3 length: 16 amino acids. CDR3 protein: CASSYSNSISTDTQYF. The CDR3 DNA follows: TGTGCCAGCAGTTACTCGAACAGTATTAGCACAGATACGCAGTATTTT.

The V gene is TRBV24-1, the J gene TRBJ1-1; TRBD1 is a possible D gene (5 bases). V dropped 3 bases and J dropped 7 bases, with 17 bases sitting between them. CDR1 is KGHDR and CDR2 is SFDVKD in the germline V gene. This CDR3 has 15 residues. This CDR3 reads CATSDPRGGEDEAFF. In DNA form, the CDR3 reads TGTGCCACCAGTGATCCCCGCGGGGGGGAGGATGAAGCTTTCTTT.

The chain joins TRBV20-1 to TRBJ2-7, with TRBD2 identical over 11 bases. The CDR3 runs to 17 residues. V lost 2 bases, J lost 2 bases, and 11 bases stayed unmatched. Germline V gene data show CDR1 as DFQATT and CDR2 as SNEGSKA (reference sequence). CDR3 in DNA: TGCAGTGCTAGAAATCGGCCCGGGACTAGCGGTCCCTACGAGCAGTACTTC. Encoded protein: CSARNRPGTSGPYEQYF.

The chain combines TRBV5-5 with TRBJ1-3; D remains unclear. This CDR3 comprises 15 residues. V lost 2 bases to trimming and J lost 9 bases, with 18 bases between them. Germline V CDR1 and CDR2: SGHKS, YYEKEE (reference sequence). The CDR3 reads CASSLSSLQMGTIYF. DNA of the CDR3: TGTGCCAGCAGCTTAAGCTCCCTCCAAATGGGCACCATATATTTT. Drawing the rest from reference TRBV5-5 and TRBJ1-3, the complete variable domain is DAGVTQSPTHLIKTRGQQVTLRCSPISGHKSVSWYQQVLGQGPQFIFQYYEKEERGRGNFPDRFSARQFPNYSSELNVNALLLGDSALYLCASSLSSLQMGTIYFGEGSWLTVV.

CDR3 in amino acids: CASSFEDGTDTQYF. CDR3 coding DNA: TGCGCCAGCAGCTTCGAGGACGGCACAGATACGCAGTATTTT. The genes are TRBV5-1 and TRBJ2-3; D is unresolved. V lost 2 bases and J 1 base, leaving 8 bases between the germline ends. Germline assignment: CDR1 SGHRS and CDR2 YFSETQ. CDR3 length equals 14 residues.

This clonotype showed up just a few times. The chain couples TRBV7-9 to TRBJ2-1; tentatively, D is TRBD2 (5 bases). The CDR3 extends over 15 amino acids. Per the germline V gene, CDR1 is SEHNR and CDR2 is FQNEAQ (reference sequence). V lost 4 bases to trimming and J lost 7 bases, with 17 bases between them. CDR3 DNA: TGTGCCAGCAGCTCCCGACTATCCCTGAGGAATGAGCAGTTCTTC. This translates into CASSSRLSLRNEQFF.

This clonotype has more than one count but fewer than ten. The chain carries TRBV7-9 and TRBJ2-7, with D tentatively TRBD2 (5 bases). Germline CDR1 and CDR2: SEHNR and FQNEAQ (reference sequence). The CDR3 is made up of 13 amino acids. V gave up 11 bases and J gave up 5 bases, with 19 bases separating them. The CDR3 protein is CAGRAGGGNEQYF. Written as DNA, the CDR3 is TGTGCCGGGCGGGCCGGAGGAGGAAACGAGCAGTACTTC.

A single count supports this clonotype. J is TRBJ1-5 and V is TRBV4-1; no clear D. V was shortened by 0 bases and J by 4 bases, with 4 bases between the two germline ends. The CDR3 has 13 amino acids. Germline CDR1 MGHRA, CDR2 YSYEKL. CDR3 DNA sequence: TGCGCCAGCAGCCAAGAACAGAATCAGCCCCAGCATTTT. Its translation: CASSQEQNQPQHF.

This clonotype was counted only a few times. The V and J genes are TRBV25-1 and TRBJ2-1; D remains ambiguous. The germline gives CDR1 MGHDK, CDR2 SYGVNS. Trimming took 10 bases from V and 8 from J, leaving 15 bases between them. CDR3 length: 12 residues. DNA of the CDR3: TGTGCCACCCTGATAGAAAGGCATGAGCAGTTCTTC. It yields the protein CATLIERHEQFF.